The clone carrying this TCR beta chain was counted a single time. Antigen unknown. Sequencing was performed with immunoSEQ multiplex PCR; in TCRdb, only in-frame clones are kept and a portion is missing. The sample includes around 110,000 clones, around nine tenths seen only once; the top ten take over 0.15%. CDR1 is MNHNS and CDR2 is SASEGT in the germline V gene. Germline trimming cut 1 base from V and 3 bases from J; bases unmatched to any gene: 4. The CDR3 spans 15 residues. This sample is part of a study of graft-versus-host responses after intestinal transplantation. For the study at large: Each transplant was multivisceral, liver-intestinal, or isolated intestinal.

V gene TRBV6-1 combines with J gene TRBJ1-1; 8 bases map to TRBD1. This sequence originates from a human donor who received an intestinal transplant. The starting material was unstimulated CD4+ T cells sorted from spleen or lymph node cells, obtained before intestinal transplant. This CDR3 reads CASSEGDRRDTEAFF. In DNA, the CDR3 is TGTGCCAGCAGTGAAGGGGACAGGCGAGACACTGAAGCTTTCTTT.